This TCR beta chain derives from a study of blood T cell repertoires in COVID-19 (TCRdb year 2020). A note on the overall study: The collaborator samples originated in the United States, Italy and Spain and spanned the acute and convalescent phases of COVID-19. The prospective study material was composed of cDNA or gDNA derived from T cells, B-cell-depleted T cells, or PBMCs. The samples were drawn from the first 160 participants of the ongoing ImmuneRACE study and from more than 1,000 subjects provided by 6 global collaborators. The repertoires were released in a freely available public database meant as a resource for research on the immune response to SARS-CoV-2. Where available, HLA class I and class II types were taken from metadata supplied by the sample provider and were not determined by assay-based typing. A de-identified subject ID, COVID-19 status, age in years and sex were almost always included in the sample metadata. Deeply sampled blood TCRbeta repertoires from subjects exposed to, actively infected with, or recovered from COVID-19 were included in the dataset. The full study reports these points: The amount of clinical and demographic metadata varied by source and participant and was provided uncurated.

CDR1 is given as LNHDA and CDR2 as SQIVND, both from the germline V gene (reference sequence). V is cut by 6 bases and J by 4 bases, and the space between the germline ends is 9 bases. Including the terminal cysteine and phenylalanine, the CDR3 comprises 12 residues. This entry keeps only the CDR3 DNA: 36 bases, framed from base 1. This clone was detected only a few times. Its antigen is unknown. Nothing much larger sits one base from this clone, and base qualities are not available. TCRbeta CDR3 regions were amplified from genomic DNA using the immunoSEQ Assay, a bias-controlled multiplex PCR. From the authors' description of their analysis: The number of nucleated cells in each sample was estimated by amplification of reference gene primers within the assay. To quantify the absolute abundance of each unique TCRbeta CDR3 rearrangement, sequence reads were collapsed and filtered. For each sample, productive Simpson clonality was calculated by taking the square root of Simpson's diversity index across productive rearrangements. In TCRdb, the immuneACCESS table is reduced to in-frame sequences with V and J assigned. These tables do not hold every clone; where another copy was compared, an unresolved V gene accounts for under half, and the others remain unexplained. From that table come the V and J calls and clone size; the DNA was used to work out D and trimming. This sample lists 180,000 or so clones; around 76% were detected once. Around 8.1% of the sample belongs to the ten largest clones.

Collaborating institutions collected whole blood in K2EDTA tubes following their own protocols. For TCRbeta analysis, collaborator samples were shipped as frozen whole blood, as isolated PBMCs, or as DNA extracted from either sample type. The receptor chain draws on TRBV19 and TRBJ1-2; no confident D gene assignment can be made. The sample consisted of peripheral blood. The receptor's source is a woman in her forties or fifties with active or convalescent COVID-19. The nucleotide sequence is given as TGTGCCAGTAGCACAGATCGCTATGGCTACACCTTC. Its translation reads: CASSTDRYGYTF.